These T cell receptor beta chains were read from a single sample in a study of glioma-infiltrating T cells. MiXCR was run by TCRdb on the multiplex PCR reads, yielding one entry per CDR3 protein. The sample has under 150,000 distinct CDR3 sequences, about 22% seen once. Sequences were obtained from glioma tissue, nonneoplastic brain tissue, or PBMCs (not recorded which). The receptor set was obtained from a human donor with low-grade glioma or glioblastoma, undergoing nonglioma brain surgery, or in good health (not recorded which). Each CDR3 is given with its conserved first and last residue. D genes are given only for firm matches. Rows give clone size only sometimes, using once, few, many, or a class for an expanded clone.

V gene: TRBV6-4; J gene: TRBJ2-3; CDR3 length: 16; clone size: few; D gene: NA; CDR3 protein: CASRGTEVSSTDTQYF; CDR3 DNA: TGTGCCAGCAGGGGAACCGAGGTCTCTAGCACAGATACGCAGTATTTT
V gene: TRBV25-1; J gene: TRBJ1-2; CDR3 length: 12; clone size: many; D gene: NA; CDR3 protein: CASSGDVYGYTF; CDR3 DNA: TGTGCCAGCAGTGGTGACGTCTATGGCTACACCTTC
V gene: TRBV2; J gene: TRBJ2-2; CDR3 length: 15; clone size: NA; D gene: TRBD1; CDR3 protein: CATRKQGVNTGELFF; CDR3 DNA: TGTGCCACCAGGAAACAGGGGGTCAACACCGGGGAGCTGTTTTTT
V gene: TRBV11-2; J gene: TRBJ2-5; CDR3 length: 14; clone size: few; D gene: NA; CDR3 protein: CASRPGQPQETQYF; CDR3 DNA: TGTGCCAGCAGACCCGGACAGCCACAAGAGACCCAGTACTTC
V gene: TRBV7-2; J gene: TRBJ1-2; CDR3 length: 13; clone size: NA; D gene: NA; CDR3 protein: CASSLGGARGYTF; CDR3 DNA: TGTGCCAGCAGCTTGGGGGGGGCGAGAGGCTACACCTTC
V gene: TRBV12-3/TRBV12-4; J gene: TRBJ1-2; CDR3 length: 13; clone size: few; D gene: NA; CDR3 protein: CASTSERNYGYTF; CDR3 DNA: TGTGCCAGCACCTCGGAGAGAAACTATGGCTACACCTTC
V gene: TRBV29-1; J gene: TRBJ1-1; CDR3 length: 15; clone size: many; D gene: NA; CDR3 protein: CSVLDPRAKNTEAFF; CDR3 DNA: TGCAGCGTGTTGGACCCAAGGGCGAAGAACACTGAAGCTTTCTTT
V gene: TRBV28; J gene: TRBJ1-1; CDR3 length: 16; clone size: NA; D gene: TRBD1; CDR3 protein: CASSFGTGFTNIEAFF; CDR3 DNA: TGTGCCAGCAGTTTCGGGACAGGGTTTACGAACATTGAAGCTTTCTTT
V gene: TRBV6-1; J gene: TRBJ2-5; CDR3 length: 12; clone size: many; D gene: TRBD2; CDR3 protein: CASNGGAETQYF; CDR3 DNA: TGTGCCAGCAACGGGGGGGCAGAGACCCAGTACTTC
V gene: TRBV10-3; J gene: TRBJ1-1; CDR3 length: 13; clone size: few; D gene: NA; CDR3 protein: CAISLDLGTEAFF; CDR3 DNA: TGTGCCATCAGTCTGGACTTGGGCACTGAAGCTTTCTTT
V gene: TRBV15; J gene: TRBJ1-3; CDR3 length: 16; clone size: NA; D gene: NA; CDR3 protein: CATSSGTRASGNTIYF; CDR3 DNA: TGTGCCACCAGCAGCGGGACCCGGGCGTCGGGAAACACCATATATTTT
V gene: TRBV28; J gene: TRBJ1-5; CDR3 length: 16; clone size: many; D gene: TRBD1; CDR3 protein: CASSPPLGTENQPQHF; CDR3 DNA: TGTGCCAGCAGTCCACCACTTGGGACAGAGAATCAGCCCCAGCATTTT
V gene: TRBV19; J gene: TRBJ1-5; CDR3 length: 18; clone size: NA; D gene: NA; CDR3 protein: CASSIGTVVAYSNQPQHF; CDR3 DNA: TGTGCCAGTAGTATAGGGACAGTTGTCGCCTATAGCAATCAGCCCCAGCATTTT
V gene: TRBV5-1; J gene: TRBJ2-2; CDR3 length: 15; clone size: NA; D gene: NA; CDR3 protein: CASSPQSGRAGELFF; CDR3 DNA: TGCGCCAGCAGCCCTCAGAGCGGTCGGGCCGGGGAGCTGTTTTTT
V gene: TRBV6-1; J gene: TRBJ1-1; CDR3 length: 15; clone size: many; D gene: TRBD1; CDR3 protein: CASSFDRVGRGEAFF; CDR3 DNA: TGTGCCAGCAGTTTCGACAGGGTGGGTAGGGGTGAAGCTTTCTTT
V gene: TRBV7-2; J gene: TRBJ1-1; CDR3 length: 14; clone size: NA; D gene: NA; CDR3 protein: CASRPNLGNTEAFF; CDR3 DNA: TGTGCCAGCAGGCCTAACCTGGGGAACACTGAAGCTTTCTTT
V gene: TRBV20-1; J gene: TRBJ2-4; CDR3 length: 16; clone size: NA; D gene: NA; CDR3 protein: CSASLPAAMGENIQYF; CDR3 DNA: TGCAGTGCTAGTTTGCCAGCCGCCATGGGGGAAAACATTCAGTACTTC
V gene: TRBV7-7; J gene: TRBJ1-1; CDR3 length: 19; clone size: few; D gene: TRBD1; CDR3 protein: CASSSSPIYRGRMNTEAFF; CDR3 DNA: TGTGCTAGCAGCTCCTCACCTATATACAGGGGGCGGATGAACACTGAAGCTTTCTTT
V gene: TRBV7-9; J gene: TRBJ1-1; CDR3 length: 16; clone size: few; D gene: NA; CDR3 protein: CASSPLRGTMNTEAFF; CDR3 DNA: TGTGCCAGCAGCCCTTTGAGGGGGACCATGAACACTGAAGCTTTCTTT
V gene: TRBV20-1; J gene: TRBJ1-1; CDR3 length: 16; clone size: NA; D gene: TRBD1; CDR3 protein: CSAREVGDRVFTEAFF; CDR3 DNA: TGCAGTGCTAGAGAGGTCGGGGACAGGGTATTCACTGAAGCTTTCTTT
V gene: TRBV7-2; J gene: TRBJ2-3; CDR3 length: 15; clone size: many; D gene: TRBD2; CDR3 protein: CASSPRLAGTDTQYF; CDR3 DNA: TGTGCCAGCAGCCCCAGACTAGCGGGCACAGATACGCAGTATTTT
V gene: TRBV3-1; J gene: TRBJ2-2; CDR3 length: 15; clone size: few; D gene: TRBD1; CDR3 protein: CASSPGTGEAGELFF; CDR3 DNA: TGTGCCAGCAGCCCCGGGACAGGGGAGGCCGGGGAGCTGTTTTTT
V gene: TRBV3-1; J gene: TRBJ2-3; CDR3 length: 12; clone size: few; D gene: NA; CDR3 protein: CASSHGGDTQYF; CDR3 DNA: TGTGCCAGCAGCCATGGTGGGGATACGCAGTATTTT
V gene: TRBV20-1; J gene: TRBJ2-5; CDR3 length: 13; clone size: few; D gene: NA; CDR3 protein: CSASGRSQETQYF; CDR3 DNA: TGCAGTGCTAGTGGACGGAGCCAAGAGACCCAGTACTTC
V gene: TRBV14; J gene: TRBJ2-5; CDR3 length: 17; clone size: few; D gene: NA; CDR3 protein: CASSQAGRVRREQTQYF; CDR3 DNA: TGTGCCAGCAGCCAAGCCGGCAGAGTCAGGCGTGAACAGACCCAGTACTTC
V gene: TRBV2; J gene: TRBJ1-1; CDR3 length: 13; clone size: NA; D gene: NA; CDR3 protein: CASSDWENTEAFF; CDR3 DNA: TGTGCCAGCAGTGATTGGGAGAACACTGAAGCTTTCTTT
V gene: TRBV29-1; J gene: TRBJ2-3; CDR3 length: 13; clone size: NA; D gene: NA; CDR3 protein: CSVRGLSADTQYF; CDR3 DNA: TGCAGCGTTCGGGGGCTTTCGGCAGATACGCAGTATTTT
V gene: TRBV25-1; J gene: TRBJ1-3; CDR3 length: 15; clone size: NA; D gene: NA; CDR3 protein: CASSELTGTGNTIYF; CDR3 DNA: TGTGCCAGCAGTGAATTAACAGGAACCGGAAACACCATATATTTT
V gene: TRBV29-1; J gene: TRBJ2-1; CDR3 length: 14; clone size: few; D gene: NA; CDR3 protein: CSVVWVTPYNEQFF; CDR3 DNA: TGCAGCGTTGTCTGGGTCACTCCCTACAATGAGCAGTTCTTC
V gene: TRBV29-1; J gene: TRBJ2-2; CDR3 length: 14; clone size: NA; D gene: TRBD1; CDR3 protein: CSVGQGANTGELFF; CDR3 DNA: TGCAGCGTTGGCCAGGGGGCGAACACCGGGGAGCTGTTTTTT
V gene: TRBV2; J gene: TRBJ1-5; CDR3 length: 15; clone size: few; D gene: NA; CDR3 protein: CASSEMGSSNQPQHF; CDR3 DNA: TGTGCCAGCAGTGAAATGGGAAGTAGCAATCAGCCCCAGCATTTT
V gene: TRBV2; J gene: TRBJ2-2; CDR3 length: 16; clone size: many; D gene: TRBD2; CDR3 protein: CASRRLAGSNTGELFF; CDR3 DNA: TGTGCCAGCAGGCGACTAGCGGGGTCGAACACCGGGGAGCTGTTTTTT
V gene: TRBV6-1; J gene: TRBJ2-5; CDR3 length: 15; clone size: NA; D gene: TRBD2; CDR3 protein: CASSLRAGGQETQYF; CDR3 DNA: TGTGCCAGCAGCTTGCGAGCGGGGGGGCAAGAGACCCAGTACTTC
V gene: TRBV27; J gene: TRBJ1-1; CDR3 length: 15; clone size: many; D gene: TRBD1; CDR3 protein: CASWTGGEIWTEAFF; CDR3 DNA: TGTGCCAGCTGGACAGGGGGCGAAATTTGGACTGAAGCTTTCTTT
V gene: TRBV15; J gene: TRBJ1-1; CDR3 length: 16; clone size: few; D gene: NA; CDR3 protein: CATSRGEISEPTEAFF; CDR3 DNA: TGTGCCACCAGCAGAGGAGAGATCTCTGAGCCCACCGAAGCTTTCTTT
V gene: TRBV7-3; J gene: TRBJ2-3; CDR3 length: 16; clone size: NA; D gene: TRBD2; CDR3 protein: CASSPASGGAGDTQYF; CDR3 DNA: TGTGCCAGCAGCCCGGCTAGCGGGGGGGCAGGAGATACGCAGTATTTT
V gene: TRBV5-1; J gene: TRBJ1-2; CDR3 length: 17; clone size: NA; D gene: NA; CDR3 protein: CASSLTEKRDVEDGYTF; CDR3 DNA: TGCGCCAGCAGCTTGACGGAAAAGAGAGACGTGGAGGATGGCTACACCTTC
V gene: TRBV2; J gene: TRBJ2-3; CDR3 length: 17; clone size: NA; D gene: TRBD2; CDR3 protein: CASSEALGRGTTDTQYF; CDR3 DNA: TGTGCCAGCAGTGAAGCGCTTGGGCGGGGGACCACAGATACGCAGTATTTT
V gene: TRBV6-6; J gene: TRBJ2-1; CDR3 length: 16; clone size: many; D gene: NA; CDR3 protein: CASSYSGRESYNEQFF; CDR3 DNA: TGTGCCAGCAGTTACTCGGGCAGGGAATCCTACAATGAGCAGTTCTTC
V gene: TRBV5-1; J gene: TRBJ2-1; CDR3 length: 15; clone size: NA; D gene: NA; CDR3 protein: CASGGGRNAYNEQFF; CDR3 DNA: TGCGCCAGCGGCGGAGGACGCAACGCCTACAATGAGCAGTTCTTC
V gene: TRBV15; J gene: TRBJ2-5; CDR3 length: 14; clone size: many; D gene: TRBD1; CDR3 protein: CATSLDRGMETQYF; CDR3 DNA: TGTGCCACCAGCCTTGACAGGGGGATGGAGACCCAGTACTTC
V gene: TRBV28; J gene: TRBJ1-2; CDR3 length: 14; clone size: few; D gene: NA; CDR3 protein: CASSYIRTNYGYTF; CDR3 DNA: TGTGCCAGCAGTTACATCCGTACAAACTATGGCTACACCTTC
V gene: TRBV3-1; J gene: TRBJ1-5; CDR3 length: 19; clone size: few; D gene: TRBD1; CDR3 protein: CASSGRADRGPYSNQPQHF; CDR3 DNA: TGTGCCAGCAGTGGAAGGGCTGACAGGGGACCCTATAGCAATCAGCCCCAGCATTTT
V gene: TRBV25-1; J gene: TRBJ2-5; CDR3 length: 15; clone size: many; D gene: TRBD2; CDR3 protein: CASSDHAGRGETQYF; CDR3 DNA: TGTGCCAGCAGTGATCACGCAGGGAGGGGTGAGACCCAGTACTTC
V gene: TRBV20-1; J gene: TRBJ2-1; CDR3 length: 12; clone size: many; D gene: NA; CDR3 protein: CSASIGVDEQFF; CDR3 DNA: TGCAGTGCTAGTATCGGGGTGGATGAGCAGTTCTTC
V gene: TRBV5-6; J gene: TRBJ1-3; CDR3 length: 13; clone size: NA; D gene: NA; CDR3 protein: CASSWGSGNTIYF; CDR3 DNA: TGTGCCAGCAGCTGGGGATCTGGAAACACCATATATTTT
V gene: TRBV15; J gene: TRBJ2-1; CDR3 length: 17; clone size: NA; D gene: TRBD1; CDR3 protein: CATSRVPTGAIYNEQFF; CDR3 DNA: TGTGCCACCAGCAGAGTTCCCACAGGGGCCATTTACAATGAGCAGTTCTTC
V gene: TRBV29-1; J gene: TRBJ1-3; CDR3 length: 14; clone size: NA; D gene: NA; CDR3 protein: CSVEASERQGAIYF; CDR3 DNA: TGCAGCGTTGAAGCCTCGGAGAGACAAGGCGCCATATATTTT
V gene: TRBV7-2; J gene: TRBJ2-3; CDR3 length: 17; clone size: NA; D gene: NA; CDR3 protein: CASSLARRSLGTDTQYF; CDR3 DNA: TGTGCCAGCAGCTTAGCGAGGAGGTCCTTGGGCACAGATACGCAGTATTTT
V gene: TRBV7-2; J gene: TRBJ2-3; CDR3 length: 15; clone size: many; D gene: NA; CDR3 protein: CASRRWEGGTDTQYF; CDR3 DNA: TGTGCCAGCAGGAGATGGGAAGGAGGCACAGATACGCAGTATTTT
V gene: TRBV24-1; J gene: TRBJ1-2; CDR3 length: 13; clone size: few; D gene: NA; CDR3 protein: CATDEQGGYGYTF; CDR3 DNA: TGTGCCACCGACGAACAGGGTGGCTATGGCTACACCTTC
V gene: TRBV2; J gene: TRBJ2-5; CDR3 length: 13; clone size: few; D gene: NA; CDR3 protein: CASSGGQKETQYF; CDR3 DNA: TGTGCCAGCAGTGGTGGACAGAAAGAGACCCAGTACTTC
V gene: TRBV2; J gene: TRBJ2-3; CDR3 length: 16; clone size: few; D gene: NA; CDR3 protein: CASSGVGGPSTDTQYF; CDR3 DNA: TGTGCCAGCAGCGGCGTAGGGGGTCCCAGCACAGATACGCAGTATTTT
V gene: TRBV2; J gene: TRBJ2-1; CDR3 length: 13; clone size: NA; D gene: NA; CDR3 protein: CASSELGQGEQFF; CDR3 DNA: TGTGCCAGCAGTGAATTGGGGCAGGGAGAGCAGTTCTTC
V gene: TRBV20-1; J gene: TRBJ2-5; CDR3 length: 16; clone size: many; D gene: TRBD2; CDR3 protein: CSASESGLALQETQYF; CDR3 DNA: TGCAGTGCTAGCGAGTCGGGACTAGCGCTCCAAGAGACCCAGTACTTC